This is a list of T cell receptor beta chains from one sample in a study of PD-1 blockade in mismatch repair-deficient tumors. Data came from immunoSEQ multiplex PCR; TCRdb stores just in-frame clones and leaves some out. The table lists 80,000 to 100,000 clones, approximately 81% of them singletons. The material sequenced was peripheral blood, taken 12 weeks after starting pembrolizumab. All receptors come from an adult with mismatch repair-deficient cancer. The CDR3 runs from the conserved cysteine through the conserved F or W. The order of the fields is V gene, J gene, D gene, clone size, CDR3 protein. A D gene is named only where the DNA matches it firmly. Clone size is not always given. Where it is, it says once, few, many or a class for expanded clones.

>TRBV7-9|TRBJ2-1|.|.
CASSLVQSGFRMEQFF
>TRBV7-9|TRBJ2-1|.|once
CASSPKDRSSYNEQFF
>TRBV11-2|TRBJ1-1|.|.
CASSLGAGKAEAFF
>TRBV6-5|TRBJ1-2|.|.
CASRRTDNYGYTF
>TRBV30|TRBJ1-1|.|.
CAWSVRLNTEAFF
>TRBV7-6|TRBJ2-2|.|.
CASSLQGTAGELFF
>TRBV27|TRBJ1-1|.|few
CASSLSGLGTEAFF
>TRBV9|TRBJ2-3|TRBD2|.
CASSVLAGLADTQYF
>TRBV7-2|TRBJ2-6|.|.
CASSPPGAGANVLTF
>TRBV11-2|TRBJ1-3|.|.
CASSPYPRGGSGNTIYF
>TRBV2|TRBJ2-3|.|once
CASSERARVRTDTQYF
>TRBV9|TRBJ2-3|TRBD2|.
CASSNPGTSGRNADTQYF
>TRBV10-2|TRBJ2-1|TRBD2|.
CASSARGSLNEQFF
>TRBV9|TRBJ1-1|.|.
CASSVEGTEAFF
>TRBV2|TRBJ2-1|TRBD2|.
CASTRGLAGELEQFF